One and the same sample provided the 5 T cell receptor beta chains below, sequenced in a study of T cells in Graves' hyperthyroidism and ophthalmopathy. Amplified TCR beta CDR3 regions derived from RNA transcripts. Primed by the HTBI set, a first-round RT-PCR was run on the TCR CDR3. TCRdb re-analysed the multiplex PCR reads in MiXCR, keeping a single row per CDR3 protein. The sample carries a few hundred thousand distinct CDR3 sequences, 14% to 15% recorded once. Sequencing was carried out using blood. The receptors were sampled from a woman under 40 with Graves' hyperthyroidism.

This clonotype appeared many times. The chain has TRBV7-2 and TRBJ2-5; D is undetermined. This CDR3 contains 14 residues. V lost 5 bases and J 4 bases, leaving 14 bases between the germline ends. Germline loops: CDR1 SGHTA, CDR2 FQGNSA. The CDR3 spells CASSPQRASETQYF. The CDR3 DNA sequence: TGTGCCAGCAGCCCGCAAAGGGCCTCAGAGACCCAGTACTTC.

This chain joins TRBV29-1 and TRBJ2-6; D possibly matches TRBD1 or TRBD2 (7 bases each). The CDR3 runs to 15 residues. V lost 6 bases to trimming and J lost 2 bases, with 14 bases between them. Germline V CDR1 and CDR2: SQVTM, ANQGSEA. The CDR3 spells CSVGEGAPGANVLTF. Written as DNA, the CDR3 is TGCAGCGTGGGGGAGGGGGCCCCTGGGGCCAACGTCCTGACTTTC.

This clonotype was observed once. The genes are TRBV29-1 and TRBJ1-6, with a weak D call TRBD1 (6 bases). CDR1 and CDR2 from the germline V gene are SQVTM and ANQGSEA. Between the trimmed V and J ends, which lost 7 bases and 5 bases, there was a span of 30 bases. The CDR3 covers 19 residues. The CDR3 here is CSARSTIPVGGRDNSPLHF. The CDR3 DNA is TGCAGCGCTCGTTCTACTATCCCCGTCGGGGGGCGGGATAATTCACCCCTCCACTTT.

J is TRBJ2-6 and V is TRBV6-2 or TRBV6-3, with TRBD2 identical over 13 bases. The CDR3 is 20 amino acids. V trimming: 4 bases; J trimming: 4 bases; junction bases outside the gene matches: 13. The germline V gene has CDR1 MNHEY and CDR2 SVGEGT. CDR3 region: CASSFLPGTSGITGANVLTF. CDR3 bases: TGTGCCAGCAGTTTCTTACCCGGGACTAGCGGGATTACAGGGGCCAACGTCCTGACTTTC.

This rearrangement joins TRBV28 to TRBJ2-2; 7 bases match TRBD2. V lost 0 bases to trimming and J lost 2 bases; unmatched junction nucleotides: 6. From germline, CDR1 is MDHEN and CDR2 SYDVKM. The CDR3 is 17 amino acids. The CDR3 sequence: CASSLCLGRANTGELFF. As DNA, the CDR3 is TGTGCCAGCAGTTTATGCCTAGGGAGGGCCAACACCGGGGAGCTGTTTTTT.